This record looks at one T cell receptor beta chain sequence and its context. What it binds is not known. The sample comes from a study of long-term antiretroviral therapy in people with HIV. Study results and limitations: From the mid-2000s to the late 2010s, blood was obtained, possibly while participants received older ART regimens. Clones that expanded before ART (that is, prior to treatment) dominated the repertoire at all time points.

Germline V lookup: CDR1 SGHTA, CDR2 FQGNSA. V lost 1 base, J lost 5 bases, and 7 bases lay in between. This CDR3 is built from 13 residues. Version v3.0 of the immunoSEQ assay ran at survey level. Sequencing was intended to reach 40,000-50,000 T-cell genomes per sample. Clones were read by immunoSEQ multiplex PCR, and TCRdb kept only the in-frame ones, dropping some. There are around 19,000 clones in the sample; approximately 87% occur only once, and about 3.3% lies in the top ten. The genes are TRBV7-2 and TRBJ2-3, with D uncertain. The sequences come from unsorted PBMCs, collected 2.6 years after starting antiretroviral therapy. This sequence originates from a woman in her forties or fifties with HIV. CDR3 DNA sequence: TGTGCCAGCAGCTTAGGACTGGGAGATACGCAGTATTTT. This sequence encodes CASSLGLGDTQYF.